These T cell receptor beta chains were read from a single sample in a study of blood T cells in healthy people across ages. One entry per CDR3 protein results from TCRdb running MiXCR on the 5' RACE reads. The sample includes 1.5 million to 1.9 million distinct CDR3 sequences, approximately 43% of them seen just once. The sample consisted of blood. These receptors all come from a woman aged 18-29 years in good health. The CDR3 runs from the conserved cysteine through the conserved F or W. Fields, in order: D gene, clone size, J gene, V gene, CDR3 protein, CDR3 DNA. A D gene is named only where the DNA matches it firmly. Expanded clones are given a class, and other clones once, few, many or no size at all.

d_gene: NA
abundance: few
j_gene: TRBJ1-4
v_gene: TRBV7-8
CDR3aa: CASSLTRTAHATNEKLFF
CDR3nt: TGTGCCAGCAGCTTAACGAGGACAGCCCATGCAACTAATGAAAAACTGTTTTTT

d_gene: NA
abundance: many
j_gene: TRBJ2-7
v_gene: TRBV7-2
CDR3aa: CASSLNLAYYEQYF
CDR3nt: TGTGCCAGCAGCTTAAATCTAGCCTACTACGAGCAGTACTTC

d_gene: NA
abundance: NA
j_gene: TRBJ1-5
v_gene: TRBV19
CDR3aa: CASSKDRAGNQPQHF
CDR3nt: TGTGCCAGTAGTAAAGACCGAGCGGGCAATCAGCCCCAGCATTTT

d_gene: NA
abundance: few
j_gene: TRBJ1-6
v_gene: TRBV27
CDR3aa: CASGLTGGNSPLHF
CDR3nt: TGTGCCAGCGGTTTGACAGGCGGTAATTCACCCCTCCACTTT

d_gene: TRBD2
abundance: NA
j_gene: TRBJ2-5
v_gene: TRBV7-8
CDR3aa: CAGGTSGPYNEQYF
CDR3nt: TGTGCCGGCGGGACTAGCGGACCTTACAATGAGCAGTACTTC

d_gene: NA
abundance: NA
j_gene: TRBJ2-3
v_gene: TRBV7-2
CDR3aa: CASSFGSARTDTQYF
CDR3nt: TGTGCCAGCAGCTTTGGCAGTGCTAGGACAGATACGCAGTATTTT

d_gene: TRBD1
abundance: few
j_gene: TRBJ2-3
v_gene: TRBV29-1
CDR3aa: CSVAPRGLPDTQYF
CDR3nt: TGCAGCGTGGCGCCAAGGGGGCTGCCAGATACGCAGTATTTT

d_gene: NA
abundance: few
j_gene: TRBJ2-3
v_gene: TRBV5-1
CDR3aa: CASSGDVRADTQYF
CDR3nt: TGCGCCAGCAGCGGGGACGTTCGGGCAGATACGCAGTATTTT

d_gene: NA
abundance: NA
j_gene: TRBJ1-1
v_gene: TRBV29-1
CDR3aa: CSVEVRGDLPEAFF
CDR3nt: TGCAGCGTTGAAGTAAGGGGCGATCTCCCGGAAGCTTTCTTT

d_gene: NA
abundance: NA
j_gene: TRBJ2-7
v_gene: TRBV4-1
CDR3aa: CASSQKSRRYPYEQYF
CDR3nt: TGCGCCAGCAGCCAGAAGAGCCGCAGGTATCCTTACGAGCAGTACTTC

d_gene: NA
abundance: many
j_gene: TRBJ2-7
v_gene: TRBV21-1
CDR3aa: CASSRDRYYEQYF
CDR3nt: TGTGCCAGCAGTCGGGACAGATACTACGAGCAGTACTTC

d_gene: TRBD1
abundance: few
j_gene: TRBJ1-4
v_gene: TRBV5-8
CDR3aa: CASSLGQGRGEKLFF
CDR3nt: TGTGCCAGCAGCCTAGGACAGGGACGGGGTGAAAAACTGTTTTTT

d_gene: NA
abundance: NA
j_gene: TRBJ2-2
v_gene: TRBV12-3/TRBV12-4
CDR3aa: CASNLAYTGELFF
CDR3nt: TGTGCCAGCAACCTCGCTTACACCGGGGAGCTGTTTTTT

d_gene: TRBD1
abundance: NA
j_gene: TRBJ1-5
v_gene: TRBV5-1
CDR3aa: CASSLDGQGLSPQHF
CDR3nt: TGCGCCAGCAGCTTGGACGGACAGGGGTTATCGCCCCAGCATTTT

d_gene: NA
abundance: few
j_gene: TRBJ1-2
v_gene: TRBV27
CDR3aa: CASSLSNPWQGHGYTF
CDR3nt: TGTGCCAGCAGTTTATCTAACCCATGGCAGGGCCATGGCTACACCTTC

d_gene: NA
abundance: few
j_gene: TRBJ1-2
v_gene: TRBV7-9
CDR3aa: CASKDGSDGHHGYTF
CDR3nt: TGTGCCAGTAAGGACGGCTCCGACGGTCATCATGGCTACACCTTC

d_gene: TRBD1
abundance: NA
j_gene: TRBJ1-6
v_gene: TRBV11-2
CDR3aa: CASSLGSPWTGGSSYNSPLHF
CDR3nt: TGTGCCAGCAGCTTAGGTTCGCCGTGGACAGGGGGGAGCTCCTATAATTCACCCCTCCACTTT